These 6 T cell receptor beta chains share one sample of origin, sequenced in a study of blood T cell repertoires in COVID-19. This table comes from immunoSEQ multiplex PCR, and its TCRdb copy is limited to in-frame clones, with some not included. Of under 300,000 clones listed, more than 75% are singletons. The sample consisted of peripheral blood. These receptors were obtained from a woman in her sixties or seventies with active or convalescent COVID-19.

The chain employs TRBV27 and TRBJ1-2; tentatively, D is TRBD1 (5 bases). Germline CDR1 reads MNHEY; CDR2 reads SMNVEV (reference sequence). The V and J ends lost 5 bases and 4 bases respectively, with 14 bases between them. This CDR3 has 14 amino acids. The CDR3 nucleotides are TGTGCCAGCAGTCCCCTAGGCACAGGCTATGGCTACACCTTC. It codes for CASSPLGTGYGYTF.

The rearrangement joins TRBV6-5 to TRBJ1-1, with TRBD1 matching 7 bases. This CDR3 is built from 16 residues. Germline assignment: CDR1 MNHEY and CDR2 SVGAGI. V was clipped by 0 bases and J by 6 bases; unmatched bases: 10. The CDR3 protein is CASSYSGRGAISEAFF. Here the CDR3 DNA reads TGTGCCAGCAGTTACTCGGGCAGGGGGGCTATTTCTGAAGCTTTCTTT.

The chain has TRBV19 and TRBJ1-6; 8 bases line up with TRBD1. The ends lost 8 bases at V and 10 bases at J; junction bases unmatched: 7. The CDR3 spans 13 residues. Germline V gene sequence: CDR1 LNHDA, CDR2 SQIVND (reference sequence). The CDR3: CASGDRTDSPLHF. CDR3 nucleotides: TGTGCCAGTGGGGACAGGACGGACTCACCCCTCCACTTT.

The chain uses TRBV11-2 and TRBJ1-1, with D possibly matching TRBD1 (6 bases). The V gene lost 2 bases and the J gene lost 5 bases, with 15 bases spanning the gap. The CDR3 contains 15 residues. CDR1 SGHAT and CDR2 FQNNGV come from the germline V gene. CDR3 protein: CASSLTSQGATEAFF. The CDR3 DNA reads TGTGCCAGCAGCTTAACCTCACAGGGAGCAACTGAAGCTTTCTTT.

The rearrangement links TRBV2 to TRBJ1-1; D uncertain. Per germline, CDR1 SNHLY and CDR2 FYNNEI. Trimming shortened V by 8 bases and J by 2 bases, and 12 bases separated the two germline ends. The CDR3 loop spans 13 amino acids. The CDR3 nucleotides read TGTGCCAGCGAGAGGATCTTAAACACTGAAGCTTTCTTT. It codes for CASERILNTEAFF.

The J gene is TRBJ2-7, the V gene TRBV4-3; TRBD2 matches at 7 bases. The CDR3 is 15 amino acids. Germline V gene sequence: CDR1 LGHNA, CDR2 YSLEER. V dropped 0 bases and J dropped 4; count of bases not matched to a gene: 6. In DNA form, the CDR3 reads TGCGCCAGCAGCCAAGAATCGGTAGCGGGTTACGAGCAGTACTTC. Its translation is CASSQESVAGYEQYF.